The next 16 T cell receptor beta chains were all read from a single sample in a study of T cell repertoires in cytomegalovirus infection (dated by TCRdb to about 2019). Data came from an Illumina HiSeq 1500. In TCRdb, the public reads were trimmed at Q25 with fastp and aligned with MiXCR, with productive beta chains retained. Records with the same CDR3 protein are collapsed into one entry carrying the most frequent genes and DNA. Across this sample there are around 260,000 distinct CDR3 sequences, with more than 20% seen only once. The ten largest clones represent around 13% of the sample. The sequenced material came from PBMCs. The receptor source for this set is a human donor in good health (CMV status not recorded). Some clones in this sample may be carry-over from other donors' samples.

As concerns this clonotype: The junction and the germline gene differ at one end; a read error may be behind it. The rearrangement links TRBV7-4 to TRBJ1-2, with TRBD1 matching 9 bases. Germline V gene sequence: CDR1 SGHVT, CDR2 SQSDAQ. The CDR3 totals 15 residues. The CDR3 coding sequence is TGTGCTAGCAGCGACGGGGACAGGGCGAACTATGGCTACACCTTC. This sequence encodes CASSDGDRANYGYTF.

The rearrangement joins TRBV10-3 to TRBJ2-1; the D gene is possibly TRBD2 (5 bases). This CDR3 is built from 15 residues. Germline V CDR1 and CDR2: ENHRY, SYGVKD. Trimming left V 2 bases short and J 2 bases short, with 10 bases between. The CDR3 loop is CAISEPSGTYNEQFF. The DNA for the CDR3 is TGTGCCATCAGTGAGCCCAGCGGAACCTACAATGAGCAGTTCTTC.

This chain joins TRBV4-3 and TRBJ2-1, with no clear D. The CDR3 has 16 amino acids. In germline, CDR1 is LGHNA, CDR2 YSLEER. Trimming pared 0 bases from V and 0 bases from J, leaving 9 bases between. For the CDR3, the DNA is TGCGCCAGCAGCCAAGAGTCCGGGCTCTCCTACAATGAGCAGTTCTTC. Translated: CASSQESGLSYNEQFF.

This clonotype was found a few times. The rearrangement joins TRBV5-1 to TRBJ1-5; unclear D gene. CDR3 length equals 13 residues. Trimming shortened V by 5 bases and J by 4 bases, and 10 bases separated the two germline ends. Per the germline V gene, CDR1 is SGHRS and CDR2 is YFSETQ. The CDR3 region is CASRREPNQPQHF. The CDR3 nucleotides read TGCGCCAGCAGACGTGAGCCGAATCAGCCCCAGCATTTT.

This clonotype was seen many times. V and J are TRBV7-2 and TRBJ2-4; TRBD2 is a possible D gene (6 bases). In germline, CDR1 is SGHTA, CDR2 FQGNSA. The CDR3 spans 13 residues. The germline V and J ends were trimmed by 5 bases and 5 bases, with 10 bases remaining between them. The CDR3: CASSLGLENIQYF. In nucleotides, the CDR3 is TGTGCCAGCAGCCTGGGACTCGAAAACATTCAGTACTTC.

CDR3 coding DNA: TGTGCCAGCAGTATGACAGCCCTGAACACCGGGGAGCTGTTTTTT. Translating it yields CASSMTALNTGELFF. V gene TRBV6-2 or TRBV6-3 combines with J gene TRBJ2-2; perhaps TRBD1 as D (5 bases). The CDR3 is made up of 15 amino acids. Germline CDR1 reads MNHEY; CDR2 reads SVGEGT. The V and J ends lost 5 bases and 1 base respectively, with 11 bases between them.

This clonotype was observed many times. The chain recombines TRBV7-3 with TRBJ2-5, with 14 bases fitting TRBD2. CDR1 and CDR2 from the germline V gene are SGHTA and FQGTGA. This CDR3 has 17 residues. The J segment lost 1 base and the V segment lost 5 bases, leaving 6 bases of the junction unmatched. The CDR3 sequence is CASSPGTSGGLQETQYF. In DNA, the CDR3 is TGTGCCAGCAGCCCCGGGACTAGCGGGGGACTCCAAGAGACCCAGTACTTC.

This clonotype came up many times. The chain carries TRBV7-2 and TRBJ2-5, with no clear D. Trimming pared 1 base from V and 4 bases from J, leaving 13 bases between. Germline assignment: CDR1 SGHTA and CDR2 FQGNSA. This CDR3 region has 15 residues. The CDR3 coding sequence is TGTGCCAGCAGCTTAGAATTTGGAACCTCAGAGACCCAGTACTTC. Protein product: CASSLEFGTSETQYF.

The sample holds many counts of this clonotype. The chain carries TRBV7-2 and TRBJ2-7; perhaps D is TRBD1 or TRBD2 (5 bases each). Looked up from germline, CDR1 is SGHTA and CDR2 is FQGNSA. The CDR3 is 15 amino acids. V lost 6 bases to trimming and J lost 2 bases, with 17 bases between them. The CDR3 spells CASRVQGRETYEQYF. Here the CDR3 DNA reads TGTGCCAGCAGGGTTCAGGGAAGGGAGACCTACGAGCAGTACTTC.

The V call is TRBV11-2, the J call TRBJ2-2, with 15 bases lining up with TRBD2. The CDR3 has 17 amino acids. The V gene end was trimmed by 5 bases and the J gene end by 5 bases; junction bases not matched to a gene: 6. Per the germline V gene, CDR1 is SGHAT and CDR2 is FQNNGV. CDR3 nucleotide sequence: TGTGCCAGCAGCCCCGGACTAGCGGGAGGGAGAACCGGGGAGCTGTTTTTT. Translating gives CASSPGLAGGRTGELFF.

This clonotype was recorded a few times. The V call is TRBV10-1, the J call TRBJ2-1, with D possibly matching TRBD2 (6 bases). Germline assignment: CDR1 WNHNN and CDR2 SYGVQD (reference sequence). The CDR3 contains 18 residues. V lost 3 bases to trimming and J lost 0 bases, with 18 bases between them. The CDR3 region has the DNA TGCGCCAGCAGTGATCCGTATGAGGGAGGCCGCTCCTACAATGAGCAGTTCTTC. Translating gives CASSDPYEGGRSYNEQFF.

This clonotype has only a few counts. The chain links TRBV2 to TRBJ2-1; D gene uncertain. CDR1 SNHLY and CDR2 FYNNEI come from the germline V gene. V lost 6 bases and J lost 8, with 8 bases in between. There are 11 residues in the CDR3. The CDR3 here is CASRTPDEQFF. Written as DNA, the CDR3 is TGTGCCAGCAGAACTCCCGATGAGCAGTTCTTC.

This clonotype was found many times. This chain joins TRBV6-1 and TRBJ1-5; D is ambiguous. Germline V gene data show CDR1 as MNHNS and CDR2 as SASEGT. CDR3 length: 15 amino acids. The V end was cut by 7 bases, the J end by 0 bases, with 13 bases between. The CDR3 DNA sequence: TGTGCCAGCAAATCGGACGGCAATAGCAATCAGCCCCAGCATTTT. It encodes CASKSDGNSNQPQHF.

The V gene is TRBV13, the J gene TRBJ1-6; no reliable D call. Germline lookup yields CDR1 PRHDT and CDR2 FYEKMQ (reference sequence). The CDR3 loop spans 14 amino acids. V lost 4 bases and J lost 7, with 11 bases in between. CDR3 sequence reads: CASSYRALNSPLHF. CDR3 sequence (DNA): TGTGCCAGCAGCTACCGGGCCCTAAATTCACCCCTCCACTTT. The full variable domain, completed using reference TRBV13 and TRBJ1-6, is AAGVIQSPRHLIKEKRETATLKCYPIPRHDTVYWYQQGPGQDPQFLISFYEKMQSDKGSIPDRFSAQQFSDYHSELNMSSLELGDSALYFCASSYRALNSPLHFGNGTRLTVT.

J is TRBJ1-2 and V is TRBV12-3 or TRBV12-4; D unclear. The CDR3 spans 12 residues. V lost 5 bases to trimming and J lost 2 bases, with 6 bases between them. CDR3 loop: CASSNFNYGYTF. The CDR3 DNA sequence: TGTGCCAGCAGTAATTTCAACTATGGCTACACCTTC.

The chain couples TRBV28 to TRBJ1-1, with D possibly matching TRBD1 (6 bases). Deletions cut 5 bases from V and 4 bases from J, with 14 bases between. This CDR3 is built from 14 residues. Germline V gene sequence: CDR1 MDHEN, CDR2 SYDVKM. CDR3 amino acids: CASSTGSRGTEAFF. The CDR3 coding sequence is TGTGCCAGCAGTACAGGGTCCAGGGGCACTGAAGCTTTCTTT.